This TCR beta chain was obtained from a study of blood T cell repertoires in COVID-19 (TCRdb year 2020). For the wider study: Samples covering the acute and convalescent phases of COVID-19 were provided by collaborators in the United States, Italy and Spain. The material from the prospective study consisted of cDNA or gDNA derived from T cells, B-cell-depleted T cells, or PBMCs. Deeply sampled blood TCRbeta repertoires from subjects exposed to, actively infected with, or recovered from COVID-19 were included in the dataset. The repertoires were released in a freely available public database meant as a resource for research on the immune response to SARS-CoV-2. The samples were drawn from the first 160 participants of the ongoing ImmuneRACE study and from more than 1,000 subjects provided by 6 global collaborators. Nearly every sample came with metadata listing a de-identified subject ID, COVID-19 status, age in years and sex. Where available, HLA class I and class II types were obtained from metadata supplied by the sample provider rather than from assay-based typing.

TCRbeta CDR3 regions were amplified from genomic DNA by means of the immunoSEQ Assay, a bias-controlled multiplex PCR. On the study's bioinformatics: Nucleated cell counts per sample were estimated from amplification of reference gene primers within the assay. To quantify the absolute abundance of each unique TCRbeta CDR3 rearrangement, sequence reads were collapsed and filtered. For each sample, productive Simpson clonality was calculated by taking the square root of Simpson's diversity index across productive rearrangements. TCRdb carries this immuneACCESS record with in-frame sequences only. Its versions omit some clonotypes, under half of them owing to an unresolved V gene in the studies checked, with the rest unexplained. That table furnishes V, J and clone size, whereas the DNA furnished D and trimming. A total of fewer than 200,000 clones appear in this sample, about four fifths of them only once. 3.6% of the sample is in the top ten clones.

From the cysteine up to the phenylalanine, the CDR3 has a length of 15 residues. The sequence is cut down to CDR3 DNA, 45 bases in frame from base 1. General study outcomes and caveats: The amount of clinical and demographic metadata varied by source and participant and was provided uncurated.

Participants in the prospective study were aged roughly 18 to 100 years, lived in some 24 United States geographic areas, and enrolled through a virtual design. Cohort assignment in the prospective study relied on participant-reported clinical history from a screening survey and a study questionnaire. Mobile phlebotomists in the prospective study collected whole blood, serum and a nasopharyngeal or oropharyngeal swab from every participant. Additional blood draws and questionnaires over an approximately 2-month period could optionally be provided by prospective study participants. Before DNA extraction, prospective study blood samples were shipped either frozen or at room temperature. As for this clone: There is no known antigen for this receptor. No clone much larger than this one lies a single base away; base qualities are absent.

The chain links TRBV21-1 with TRBJ2-5; the D segment call TRBD1 is taken from the table without a DNA check. TRBV21-1 is a documented pseudogene. This receptor was obtained from a woman in her 50s in a cohort exposed to, infected with or recovered from COVID-19 (not recorded which). What was sequenced was PBMCs or T cells enriched from blood (not recorded which). The nucleotide sequence is TGTGCCAGCTATAAGGGACACGCGATTCAAGAGACCCAGTACTTC. Translated, this gives CASYKGHAIQETQYF.